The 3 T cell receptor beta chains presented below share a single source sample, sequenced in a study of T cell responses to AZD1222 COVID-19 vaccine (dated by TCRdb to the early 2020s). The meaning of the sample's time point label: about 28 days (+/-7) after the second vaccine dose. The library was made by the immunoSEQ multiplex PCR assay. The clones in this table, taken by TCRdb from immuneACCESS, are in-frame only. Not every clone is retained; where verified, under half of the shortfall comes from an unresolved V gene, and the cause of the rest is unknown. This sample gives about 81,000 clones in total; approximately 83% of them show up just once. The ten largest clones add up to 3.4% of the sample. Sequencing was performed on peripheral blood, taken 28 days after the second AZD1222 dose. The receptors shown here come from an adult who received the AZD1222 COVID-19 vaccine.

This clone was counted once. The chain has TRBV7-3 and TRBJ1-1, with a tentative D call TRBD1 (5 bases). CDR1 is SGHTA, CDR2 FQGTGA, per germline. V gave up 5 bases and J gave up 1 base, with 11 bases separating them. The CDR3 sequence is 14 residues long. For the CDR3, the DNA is TGTGCCAGCAGCCAGGAGGGGAGGAACACTGAAGCTTTCTTT. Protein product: CASSQEGRNTEAFF.

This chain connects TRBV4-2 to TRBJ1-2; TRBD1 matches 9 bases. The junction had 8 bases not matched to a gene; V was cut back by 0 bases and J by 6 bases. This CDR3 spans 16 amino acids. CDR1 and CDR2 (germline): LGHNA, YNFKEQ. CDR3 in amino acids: CASSQEHADRGHGYTF. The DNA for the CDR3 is TGTGCCAGCAGCCAAGAGCACGCGGACAGGGGACATGGCTACACCTTC.

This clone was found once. This CDR3 reads CATQGMARNTGELFF. CDR3 coding DNA: TGTGCCACGCAAGGAATGGCCAGGAACACCGGGGAGCTGTTTTTT. The chain uses TRBV7-2 and TRBJ2-2; D remains ambiguous. This CDR3 is 15 amino acids long. V was cut by 10 bases and J by 1 base, with 16 bases left in between. Germline CDR1 is SGHTA and CDR2 is FQGNSA.